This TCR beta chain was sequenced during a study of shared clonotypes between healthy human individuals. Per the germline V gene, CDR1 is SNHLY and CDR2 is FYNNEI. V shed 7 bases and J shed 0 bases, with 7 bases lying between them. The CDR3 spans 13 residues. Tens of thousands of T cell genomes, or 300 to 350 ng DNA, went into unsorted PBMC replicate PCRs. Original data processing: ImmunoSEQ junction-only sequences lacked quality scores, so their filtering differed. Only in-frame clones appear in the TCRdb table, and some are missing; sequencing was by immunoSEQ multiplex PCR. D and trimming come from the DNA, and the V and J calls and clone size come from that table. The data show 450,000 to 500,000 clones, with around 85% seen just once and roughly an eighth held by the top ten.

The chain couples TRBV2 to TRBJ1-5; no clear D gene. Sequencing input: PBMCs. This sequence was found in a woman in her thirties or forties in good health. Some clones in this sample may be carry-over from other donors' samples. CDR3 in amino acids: CASTDLSNQPQHF. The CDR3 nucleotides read TGTGCCAGCACCGACCTTAGCAATCAGCCCCAGCATTTT.